This T cell receptor (beta chain) is from a study of blood T cell repertoires in COVID-19. Sequencing used immunoSEQ multiplex PCR; TCRdb keeps in-frame clones, though not all of them. The table lists 190,000 or so clones, approximately 86% of them singletons. V lost 7 bases to trimming and J lost 0 bases, with 13 bases between them. Germline CDR1 and CDR2: LNHDA and SQIVND (reference sequence). The CDR3 contains 15 residues. Living in 24 US areas, the participants were between roughly 18 and 89 years of age. Clinical histories supplied by participants themselves formed the basis of cohort assignment.

The receptor comes from a young man with acute COVID-19. The chain joins TRBV19 to TRBJ1-3; D not certain. Sequencing was performed on PBMCs or T cells enriched from blood (not recorded which). CDR3 in DNA: TGTGCCAGTAATTCGAGGATACCCTCTGGAAACACCATATATTTT. Translated, it gives CASNSRIPSGNTIYF.